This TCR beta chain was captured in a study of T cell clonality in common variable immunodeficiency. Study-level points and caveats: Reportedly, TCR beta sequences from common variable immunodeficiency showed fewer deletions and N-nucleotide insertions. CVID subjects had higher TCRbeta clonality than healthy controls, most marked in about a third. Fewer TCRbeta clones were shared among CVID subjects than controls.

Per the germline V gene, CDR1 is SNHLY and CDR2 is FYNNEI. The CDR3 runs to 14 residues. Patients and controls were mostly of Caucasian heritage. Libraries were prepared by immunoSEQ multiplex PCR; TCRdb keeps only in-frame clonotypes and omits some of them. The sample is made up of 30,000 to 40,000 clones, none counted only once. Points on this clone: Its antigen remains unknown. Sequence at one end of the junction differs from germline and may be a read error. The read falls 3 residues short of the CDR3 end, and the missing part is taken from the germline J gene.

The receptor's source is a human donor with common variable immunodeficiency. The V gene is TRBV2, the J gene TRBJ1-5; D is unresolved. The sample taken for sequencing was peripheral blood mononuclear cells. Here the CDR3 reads CASSATESKQPQHF. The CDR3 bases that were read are TGTGCCAGCAGTGCCACAGAGAGCAAGCAGCCC. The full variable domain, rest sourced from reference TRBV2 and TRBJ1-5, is EPEVTQTPSHQVTQMGQEVILRCVPISNHLYFYWYRQILGQKVEFLVSFYNNEISEKSEIFDDQFSVERPDGSNFTLKIRSTKLEDSAMYFCASSATESKQPQHFGDGTRLSIL.